The 26 T cell receptor beta chains in this list originate from one sample, sequenced in a study of graft-versus-host responses after intestinal transplantation. Generated by immunoSEQ multiplex PCR, the TCRdb table keeps only in-frame clones and is missing some. The sample records roughly 60,000 clones, under 95% being singletons. Material: PBMCs, obtained about 120 days after intestinal transplantation. These receptor sequences come from a human patient who received an intestinal transplant, so some T cells may come from the graft donor.

The chain carries TRBV4-2 and TRBJ2-7; D is undetermined. The CDR3 is 16 residues long. The germline CDR1 and CDR2 sequences are LGHNA and YNFKEQ. Trimming pared 1 base from V and 3 bases from J, leaving 16 bases between. CDR3 nucleotides: TGTGCCAGCAGCCAAGTCCAGGCCCGGTACCTCTACGAGCAGTACTTC. It translates to CASSQVQARYLYEQYF.

This clone was found once. This sequence joins TRBV5-8 and TRBJ2-3; 11 bases agree with TRBD2. The CDR3 totals 15 residues. Germline-derived CDR1 and CDR2 are SGHTS and YDEGEE. Unmatched junction bases numbered 5, after V lost 2 bases and J lost 6 bases. DNA of the CDR3: TGTGCCAGCAGCTTTACTAGCGGGAGATCGGATACGCAGTATTTT. Protein sequence: CASSFTSGRSDTQYF.

This chain's CDR3 is CASRPDKLAGGPDTQYF. CDR3 sequence (DNA): TGTGCCAGCAGACCCGACAAACTAGCGGGAGGGCCTGATACGCAGTATTTT. The rearrangement links TRBV28 to TRBJ2-3; 13 bases are shared with TRBD2. This CDR3 spans 17 amino acids. V gave up 6 bases and J gave up 6 bases; unmatched junction bases: 12. The germline V gene encodes CDR1 MDHEN and CDR2 SYDVKM.

This chain links TRBV28 with TRBJ2-3, with TRBD1 identical over 8 bases. The CDR3 runs to 15 residues. Germline V gene sequence: CDR1 MDHEN, CDR2 SYDVKM. After removal of 2 bases from V and 9 bases from J, the junction contained 10 bases not matched to a gene. CDR3 nucleotides: TGTGCCAGCAGTTTACAGACAGGGGACGGGACGACGCAGTATTTT. Translating gives CASSLQTGDGTTQYF.

The chain is built from TRBV15 and TRBJ2-5; D is perhaps TRBD1 or TRBD2 (6 bases each). V was cut by 5 bases and J by 5 bases, with 15 bases left in between. From germline, CDR1 is LNHNV and CDR2 YYDKDF (reference sequence). The CDR3 has 14 amino acids. The CDR3 spells CATSPTGRLETQYF. The CDR3 DNA reads as TGTGCCACCAGCCCCACAGGGAGGTTGGAGACCCAGTACTTC.

This chain uses TRBV19 with TRBJ2-1; D remains ambiguous. This CDR3 spans 15 amino acids. The V gene lost 3 bases and the J gene lost 2 bases, with 11 bases spanning the gap. Per germline, CDR1 LNHDA and CDR2 SQIVND (reference sequence). In nucleotides, the CDR3 is TGTGCCAGTAGTATTCGGCTAGGCCCCTACAATGAGCAGTTCTTC. Amino acid sequence: CASSIRLGPYNEQFF. The variable domain in full, with the rest retrieved from reference TRBV19 and TRBJ2-1, is DGGITQSPKYLFRKEGQNVTLSCEQNLNHDAMYWYRQDPGQGLRLIYYSQIVNDFQKGDIAEGYSVSREKKESFPLTVTSAQKNPTAFYLCASSIRLGPYNEQFFGPGTRLTVL.

V and J are TRBV29-1 and TRBJ1-2; possibly TRBD1 for D (5 bases). In germline, CDR1 is SQVTM, CDR2 ANQGSEA. With 4 bases removed from V and 8 bases from J, the gap between germline ends came to 17 bases. The CDR3 runs to 13 residues. The CDR3 region is CSVVTAGRAGYTF. The CDR3 DNA follows: TGCAGCGTTGTTACCGCAGGGCGGGCAGGCTACACCTTC. The full variable domain, in which reference TRBV29-1 and TRBJ1-2 provide the parts outside the CDR3, is SAVISQKPSRDICQRGTSLTIQCQVDSQVTMMFWYRQQPGQSLTLIATANQGSEATYESGFVIDKFPISRPNLTFSTLTVSNMSPEDSSIYLCSVVTAGRAGYTFGSGTRLTVV.

The chain uses TRBV6-1 and TRBJ1-5; D gene unclear. V was trimmed by 2 bases and J by 0 bases, leaving 5 bases between them. The germline V gene has CDR1 MNHNS and CDR2 SASEGT. This CDR3 is 14 amino acids long. The CDR3 sequence is CASSEIYSNQPQHF. The DNA for the CDR3 is TGTGCCAGCAGTGAAATCTATAGCAATCAGCCCCAGCATTTT.

The chain combines TRBV9 with TRBJ1-1, with D perhaps TRBD1 (5 bases). CDR1 is SGDLS, CDR2 YYNGEE, per germline. The CDR3 length is 14 residues. V was shortened by 3 bases and J by 4 bases, with 13 bases between the two germline ends. Written as DNA, the CDR3 is TGTGCCAGCAGCGCCCATGGGGCGAGCACTGAAGCTTTCTTT. Protein product: CASSAHGASTEAFF.

This chain connects TRBV28 to TRBJ2-1; 15 bases are a match to TRBD2. The trim removed 6 bases at V and 8 bases at J, leaving 5 bases unmatched. This CDR3 region has 15 residues. Germline V gene data show CDR1 as MDHEN and CDR2 as SYDVKM. The CDR3 is CASSPGLAGGHEQFF. The CDR3 coding sequence is TGTGCCAGCAGCCCGGGACTAGCGGGAGGCCATGAGCAGTTCTTC.

The J gene is TRBJ2-3, the V gene TRBV2; 9 bases agree with TRBD1. J lost 2 bases, V lost 4 bases, and 4 bases had no gene match. The CDR3 spans 15 residues. Germline-derived CDR1 and CDR2 are SNHLY and FYNNEI. The DNA for the CDR3 is TGTGCCAGCAGTGTCGACAGGGGGTTCACAGATACGCAGTATTTT. It translates to CASSVDRGFTDTQYF.

The chain couples TRBV5-1 to TRBJ2-5; no definite D call. CDR3 length: 13 amino acids. V dropped 1 base and J dropped 1 base, with 5 bases sitting between them. Germline V gene lookup returns CDR1 SGHRS and CDR2 YFSETQ. CDR3: CASSLLLQETQYF. CDR3 nucleotides: TGCGCCAGCAGCTTGCTTCTCCAAGAGACCCAGTACTTC.

The rearrangement uses TRBV28 and TRBJ1-6, with D possibly being TRBD1 (5 bases). The CDR3 extends over 16 amino acids. V was shortened by 1 base and J by 5 bases, with 12 bases between the two germline ends. Germline V gene data show CDR1 as MDHEN and CDR2 as SYDVKM. CDR3: CASSLFRAINNSPLHF. The CDR3 DNA reads TGTGCCAGCAGTTTATTCAGGGCCATCAATAATTCACCCCTCCACTTT.

This chain links TRBV19 with TRBJ2-1, with D unresolved. Per the germline V gene, CDR1 is LNHDA and CDR2 is SQIVND (reference sequence). The V gene lost 5 bases and the J gene lost 12 bases, with 14 bases spanning the gap. The CDR3 is 12 amino acids. CDR3 sequence (DNA): TGTGCCAGTAGTCCCCGGTATGGCCGGCAGTTCTTC. It is translated as CASSPRYGRQFF.

The CDR3 sequence is CASSKGFSYEQYF. The CDR3 DNA sequence: TGTGCCAGTAGTAAGGGGTTCTCCTACGAGCAGTACTTC. The chain has TRBV19 and TRBJ2-7; tentatively, D is TRBD1 (5 bases). Trimming removed 4 bases at V and 0 bases at J, with 7 bases between. The CDR3 sequence is 13 residues long. Germline-derived CDR1 and CDR2 are LNHDA and SQIVND (reference sequence).

The chain recombines TRBV5-1 with TRBJ1-1; D may be TRBD1 (5 bases). Trimming pared 3 bases from V and 1 base from J, leaving 13 bases between. The CDR3 is 15 residues long. In germline, CDR1 is SGHRS, CDR2 YFSETQ. CDR3 amino acids: CASSWTQGPNTEAFF. DNA for the CDR3: TGCGCCAGCAGCTGGACCCAGGGACCGAACACTGAAGCTTTCTTT.

This clone was seen only a few times. This rearrangement joins TRBV7-9 to TRBJ1-3; possible D gene TRBD1, 5 bases. In germline, CDR1 is SEHNR, CDR2 FQNEAQ (reference sequence). CDR3 length: 14 residues. V dropped 5 bases and J dropped 8 bases, with 16 bases sitting between them. This CDR3 reads CASSDTGLRYTIYF. The CDR3 bases are TGTGCCAGCAGCGACACAGGATTACGATACACCATATATTTT. The variable domain in full, with the rest retrieved from reference TRBV7-9 and TRBJ1-3, is DTGVSQNPRHKITKRGQNVTFRCDPISEHNRLYWYRQTLGQGPEFLTYFQNEAQLEKSRLLSDRFSAERPKGSFSTLEIQRTEQGDSAMYLCASSDTGLRYTIYFGEGSWLTVV.

The V call is TRBV28, the J call TRBJ1-4; D gene ambiguous. Trimming took 2 bases from V and 0 from J, leaving 7 bases between them. Germline V gene lookup returns CDR1 MDHEN and CDR2 SYDVKM. The CDR3 sequence is 15 residues long. This CDR3 is CASSLLTTTNEKLFF. The CDR3 DNA reads TGTGCCAGCAGTTTACTGACAACAACTAATGAAAAACTGTTTTTT.

The gene calls are TRBV11-2 and TRBJ2-1; 10 bases fit TRBD2. The CDR3 consists of 15 residues. J gave up 1 base and V 5 bases, and 2 bases lay outside the gene matches. CDR1 and CDR2 from the germline V gene are SGHAT and FQNNGV. As DNA, the CDR3 is TGTGCCAGCAGCCTAGCGGGAGTTTCCTACAATGAGCAGTTCTTC. Encoded protein: CASSLAGVSYNEQFF.

V and J are TRBV7-9 and TRBJ2-7; no firm D call. The CDR3 spans 14 residues. V lost 5 bases, J lost 3 bases, and 14 bases lay in between. Looked up from germline, CDR1 is SEHNR and CDR2 is FQNEAQ (reference sequence). In nucleotides, the CDR3 is TGTGCCAGCAGCCACACCGGCTTAGTCTACGAGCAGTACTTC. This gives the protein CASSHTGLVYEQYF.

This clone was seen a single time. The chain uses TRBV4-1 and TRBJ2-7; D gene unclear. V was pared by 1 base and J by 4 bases, with 8 bases between. Germline CDR1 reads MGHRA; CDR2 reads YSYEKL. CDR3 length equals 13 residues. CDR3 coding DNA: TGCGCCAGCAGCCAAGTTCCGGGTTACGAGCAGTACTTC. Translated, it gives CASSQVPGYEQYF.

The rearrangement links TRBV6-5 to TRBJ1-2, with TRBD1 identical over 8 bases. This CDR3 has 13 residues. The trim removed 4 bases at V and 8 bases at J, leaving 6 bases unmatched. The germline gives CDR1 MNHEY, CDR2 SVGAGI. This CDR3 is CASSFRDRRGYTF. The CDR3 region has the DNA TGTGCCAGCAGTTTCCGGGACAGGCGCGGCTACACCTTC.

The rearrangement uses TRBV28 and TRBJ2-5; D may match TRBD1 or TRBD2 (5 bases each). The CDR3 has 15 amino acids. V lost 2 bases and J 3 bases, leaving 13 bases between the germline ends. The germline V gene encodes CDR1 MDHEN and CDR2 SYDVKM. As DNA, the CDR3 is TGTGCCAGCAGTTTAAGGCTGAGGGGTAAAGAGACCCAGTACTTC. It codes for CASSLRLRGKETQYF.

J is TRBJ2-7 and V is TRBV9; D uncertain. The CDR3 is 14 amino acids. Germline V gives CDR1 SGDLS, CDR2 YYNGEE. V shed 0 bases and J shed 1 base, with 8 bases lying between them. In nucleotides, the CDR3 is TGTGCCAGCAGCGTAGGGCCAGAGTCCTACGAGCAGTACTTC. Its translation: CASSVGPESYEQYF.

This sequence joins TRBV9 and TRBJ2-1; 10 bases line up with TRBD2. CDR1 is SGDLS and CDR2 is YYNGEE in the germline V gene. The CDR3 contains 15 residues. The trim removed 0 bases at V and 8 bases at J, leaving 5 bases unmatched. The CDR3 loop is CASSVESGGADEQFF. In DNA, the CDR3 is TGTGCCAGCAGCGTAGAAAGCGGGGGGGCCGATGAGCAGTTCTTC.

This clone was picked up one time. This chain connects TRBV28 to TRBJ2-7; D remains unclear. Germline V CDR1 and CDR2: MDHEN, SYDVKM. Trimming removed 6 bases from V and 2 bases from J, with 11 bases in between. This CDR3 contains 13 residues. The CDR3 reads CASSPRGPYEQYF. The CDR3 DNA reads as TGTGCCAGCAGCCCCCGAGGCCCCTACGAGCAGTACTTC.